One sample yielded the 2 T cell receptor beta chains listed below, sequenced in a study of neurological immune-mediated disorders. Documented time point: technical triplicate 2. TCRdb used MiXCR to reprocess the 5' RACE reads, holding one entry per CDR3 protein. The table records about 59,000 distinct CDR3 sequences, around 24% of them present only once. Sequences were obtained from PBMCs. All receptors come from a man between 60 and 75 years old with HTLV-1-associated myelopathy (HAM/TSP).

This clonotype occurred many times. This chain uses TRBV7-8 with TRBJ2-1; no reliable D call. Germline loops: CDR1 SGHVS, CDR2 FQNEAQ. The V end lost 3 bases, the J end lost 7 bases, and 10 bases lay between the germline ends. The CDR3 sequence is 13 residues long. CDR3 protein: CASSLAAPNEQFF. Here the CDR3 DNA reads TGTGCCAGCAGCTTGGCGGCACCAAATGAGCAGTTCTTC.

This clonotype has a count of ten or more. V and J are TRBV7-6 and TRBJ1-1; D uncertain. The V end was cut by 5 bases, the J end by 1 base, with 8 bases between. This CDR3 has 13 residues. Germline CDR1 SGHVS, CDR2 FNYEAQ. CDR3 sequence reads: CASSQDRNTEAFF. As DNA, the CDR3 is TGTGCCAGCAGCCAGGACCGGAACACTGAAGCTTTCTTT.